This TCR beta chain comes out of a study of radiotherapy plus CTLA-4 blockade in lung cancer. CDR1 is MNHEY, CDR2 SVGAGI, per germline. This CDR3 is built from 13 residues. V lost 6 bases and J 8 bases, leaving 13 bases between the germline ends. The data were produced by immunoSEQ multiplex PCR, yet TCRdb's version contains in-frame clones alone and is incomplete. The sample gives approximately 80,000 clones, about 78% of which show up once; 22% is in the top ten. Sample: peripheral blood, taken from a patient treated with radiotherapy plus ipilimumab. The chain couples TRBV6-5 to TRBJ1-4; the D is unclear. The receptor was derived from a human donor with non-small cell lung cancer whose response to radiotherapy plus ipilimumab could not be evaluated. Some clones in this sample may be carry-over from other donors' samples. The CDR3 is CASRPVGGEKLFF. CDR3 DNA: TGTGCCAGCAGGCCTGTGGGAGGGGAAAAACTGTTTTTT.